The 21 T cell receptor beta chains given below trace back to one sample, sequenced in a study of T cell responses to AZD1222 COVID-19 vaccine. This table comes from immunoSEQ multiplex PCR, and its TCRdb copy is limited to in-frame clones, with some not included. The sample has around 60,000 clones; 81% are singletons. The sequences come from peripheral blood, collected 28 days after the second AZD1222 dose. The receptors were sampled from an adult who received the AZD1222 COVID-19 vaccine.

This clone occurred once. The chain uses TRBV19 and TRBJ2-4; 7 nucleotides line up with TRBD2. CDR3 length: 16 amino acids. CDR1 and CDR2 (germline): LNHDA, SQIVND (reference sequence). Trimming took 4 bases from V and 1 from J; bases not matched to a gene: 7. The CDR3 reads CASSTRREGAKNIQYF. The CDR3 bases are TGTGCCAGTAGTACCAGGAGGGAGGGGGCCAAAAACATTCAGTACTTC.

This chain connects TRBV7-9 to TRBJ1-3; D is perhaps TRBD1 (5 bases). The CDR3 is made up of 13 amino acids. V gave up 1 base and J gave up 7 bases, with 8 bases separating them. Germline CDR1 SEHNR, CDR2 FQNEAQ (reference sequence). CDR3 sequence (DNA): TGTGCCAGCAGCTTAGGCGAGGGGAACACCATATATTTT. Its protein is CASSLGEGNTIYF.

The genes are TRBV29-1 and TRBJ2-5; the D gene is possibly TRBD1 (6 bases). The germline V gene has CDR1 SQVTM and CDR2 ANQGSEA. Trimming removed 6 bases at V and 5 bases at J, with 19 bases between. This CDR3 is 14 amino acids long. CDR3 loop: CSVALLGARETQYF. The CDR3 DNA reads as TGCAGCGTGGCCCTCCTGGGGGCACGGGAGACCCAGTACTTC.

The CDR3 loop is CASSFFSGGLYGYTF. DNA of the CDR3: TGTGCCAGCAGTTTTTTCTCGGGGGGCCTCTATGGCTACACCTTC. The chain carries TRBV28 and TRBJ1-2, with TRBD1 as a possible D gene (6 bases). Deletions cut 3 bases from V and 4 bases from J, with 15 bases between. Per germline, CDR1 MDHEN and CDR2 SYDVKM. This CDR3 region has 15 residues.

The chain is built from TRBV28 and TRBJ1-2; unclear D gene. V gave up 3 bases and J gave up 0 bases, with 8 bases separating them. Per the germline V gene, CDR1 is MDHEN and CDR2 is SYDVKM. The CDR3 has 14 residues. In DNA, the CDR3 is TGTGCCAGCAGTTTTGGCGGTCCTAACTATGGCTACACCTTC. Protein product: CASSFGGPNYGYTF.

The V and J genes are TRBV7-9 and TRBJ1-2; D is possibly TRBD1 (5 bases). Trimming shortened V by 5 bases and J by 4 bases, and 11 bases separated the two germline ends. The CDR3 extends over 13 amino acids. The germline V gene encodes CDR1 SEHNR and CDR2 FQNEAQ (reference sequence). CDR3 sequence: CASSADSFYGYTF. As DNA, the CDR3 is TGTGCCAGCAGCGCCGACAGCTTCTATGGCTACACCTTC.

This chain uses TRBV2 with TRBJ2-5; 14 positions match TRBD2. Germline CDR1 and CDR2: SNHLY and FYNNEI. The CDR3 runs 15 residues. V was pared by 7 bases and J by 5 bases, with 6 bases of the junction left unmatched. The DNA of the CDR3 is TGTGCCAGCAATGGACTAGCGGGAGGATCTGAGACCCAGTACTTC. Translating it yields CASNGLAGGSETQYF. Looking up the rest from reference TRBV2 and TRBJ2-5 gives the full variable domain: EPEVTQTPSHQVTQMGQEVILRCVPISNHLYFYWYRQILGQKVEFLVSFYNNEISEKSEIFDDQFSVERPDGSNFTLKIRSTKLEDSAMYFCASNGLAGGSETQYFGPGTRLLVL.

This chain connects TRBV19 to TRBJ2-7; D uncertain. This CDR3 has 13 amino acids. V lost 6 bases and J lost 3, with 12 bases in between. Germline CDR1 reads LNHDA; CDR2 reads SQIVND (reference sequence). CDR3 residues: CASSPTPFYEQYF. Here the CDR3 DNA reads TGTGCCAGTAGCCCGACTCCGTTCTACGAGCAGTACTTC.

The chain couples TRBV28 to TRBJ2-2; 11 bases map to TRBD2. The CDR3 is 16 amino acids. The J segment lost 2 bases and the V segment lost 7 bases, leaving 6 bases of the junction unmatched. Germline V gene lookup returns CDR1 MDHEN and CDR2 SYDVKM. The CDR3 sequence: CASTGSGRVNTGELFF. CDR3 sequence (DNA): TGTGCCAGCACAGGTAGCGGGAGGGTAAACACCGGGGAGCTGTTTTTT.

In this sample, this clone turned up once. The V gene is TRBV27, the J gene TRBJ2-7; TRBD2 aligns across 16 bases. V lost 3 bases and J lost 2; bases outside the gene matches: 13. The V gene's germline CDR1 is MNHEY and CDR2 SMNVEV (reference sequence). This CDR3 is built from 20 residues. CDR3 DNA sequence: TGTGCCAGCAGTTTCCGCCCCTGGGGACTAGCGGGAGGGAGGACCTACGAGCAGTACTTC. Translating gives CASSFRPWGLAGGRTYEQYF.

The V call is TRBV5-1, the J call TRBJ2-3; TRBD1 aligns across 11 bases. Trimming cost V 6 bases and J 3 bases; bases outside gene matches: 6. There are 15 residues in the CDR3. From germline, CDR1 is SGHRS and CDR2 YFSETQ. CDR3 in amino acids: CASIAGTGGTDTQYF. CDR3 coding DNA: TGCGCCAGCATCGCCGGGACAGGGGGGACAGATACGCAGTATTTT. The entire variable domain, with the rest obtained from reference TRBV5-1 and TRBJ2-3, is as follows: KAGVTQTPRYLIKTRGQQVTLSCSPISGHRSVSWYQQTPGQGLQFLFEYFSETQRNKGNFPGRFSGRQFSNSRSEMNVSTLELGDSALYLCASIAGTGGTDTQYFGPGTRLTVL.

The chain links TRBV27 to TRBJ2-7; D unresolved. The V gene's germline CDR1 is MNHEY and CDR2 SMNVEV (reference sequence). V lost 5 bases to trimming and J lost 4 bases, with 12 bases between them. This CDR3 is built from 13 residues. The CDR3 region is CASSHTEAYEQYF. As DNA, the CDR3 is TGTGCCAGCAGTCATACGGAAGCATACGAGCAGTACTTC.

The chain combines TRBV28 with TRBJ1-5, with unresolved D. Germline V lookup: CDR1 MDHEN, CDR2 SYDVKM. The V gene lost 4 bases and the J gene lost 3 bases, with 10 bases spanning the gap. The length of the CDR3 is 14 residues. The CDR3 reads CASSSEWVNQPQHF. The CDR3, as DNA: TGTGCCAGCAGTTCGGAGTGGGTCAATCAGCCCCAGCATTTT. Full variable domain (outside the CDR3, taken from reference TRBV28 and TRBJ1-5): DVKVTQSSRYLVKRTGEKVFLECVQDMDHENMFWYRQDPGLGLRLIYFSYDVKMKEKGDIPEGYSVSREKKERFSLILESASTNQTSMYLCASSSEWVNQPQHFGDGTRLSIL.

The CDR3 DNA reads as TGTGCCAGCACTCGCCCGCGGGGCAGGATCACCGGGGAGCTGTTTTTT. It is translated as CASTRPRGRITGELFF. The V call is TRBV28, the J call TRBJ2-2; a weak D match, TRBD2 (6 bases). CDR3 length: 16 residues. V was clipped by 7 bases and J by 4 bases, with 19 bases between them. CDR1 is MDHEN, CDR2 SYDVKM, per germline. Full variable domain (rest looked up from reference TRBV28 and TRBJ2-2): DVKVTQSSRYLVKRTGEKVFLECVQDMDHENMFWYRQDPGLGLRLIYFSYDVKMKEKGDIPEGYSVSREKKERFSLILESASTNQTSMYLCASTRPRGRITGELFFGEGSRLTVL.

This clone was detected only a few times. The gene calls are TRBV29-1 and TRBJ1-2, with 12 bases lining up with TRBD1. The CDR3 covers 13 residues. CDR1 is SQVTM and CDR2 is ANQGSEA in the germline V gene. J lost 5 bases, V lost 8 bases, and 6 bases had no gene match. CDR3 amino acids: CSLGTGGPYGYTF. CDR3 nucleotide sequence: TGCAGCCTAGGGACAGGGGGCCCGTATGGCTACACCTTC.

This rearrangement joins TRBV19 to TRBJ2-5, with TRBD2 identical over 8 bases. V was pared by 10 bases and J by 4 bases, with 26 bases of the junction left unmatched. CDR3 size: 19 residues. Germline V gene lookup returns CDR1 LNHDA and CDR2 SQIVND (reference sequence). The CDR3: CATTAPLGGGAGAVETQYF. CDR3 sequence (DNA): TGTGCCACCACGGCCCCGTTGGGCGGAGGAGCGGGAGCTGTAGAGACCCAGTACTTC.

The chain has TRBV27 and TRBJ2-7; 12 nucleotides line up with TRBD2. Per germline, CDR1 MNHEY and CDR2 SMNVEV (reference sequence). This CDR3 has 14 amino acids. V lost 6 bases to trimming and J lost 3 bases; unmatched junction nucleotides: 3. CDR3 amino acids: CASSPSGRVYEQYF. CDR3 bases: TGTGCCAGCAGCCCTAGCGGGAGGGTCTACGAGCAGTACTTC.

V usage is TRBV24-1 and J usage is TRBJ2-5, with a possible D match to TRBD1 (6 bases). CDR3 length: 16 amino acids. The germline CDR1 and CDR2 sequences are KGHDR and SFDVKD. V dropped 4 bases and J dropped 2 bases, with 16 bases sitting between them. CDR3 amino acids: CATSDLQGERQETQYF. The CDR3 nucleotides read TGTGCCACCAGTGACCTACAGGGAGAGCGGCAAGAGACCCAGTACTTC.

The chain recombines TRBV24-1 with TRBJ2-1; D possibly corresponds to TRBD2 (6 bases). V lost 0 bases and J 5 bases, leaving 19 bases between the germline ends. Germline assignment: CDR1 KGHDR and CDR2 SFDVKD. The CDR3 is 18 residues long. The CDR3 protein is CATSDLQEGGGANNEQFF. The CDR3 nucleotides read TGTGCCACCAGTGATTTGCAGGAGGGTGGCGGGGCTAACAATGAGCAGTTCTTC.

The chain has TRBV12-3 or TRBV12-4 and TRBJ1-2; D is unclear. With 6 bases removed from V and 10 bases from J, the gap between germline ends came to 18 bases. The CDR3 contains 13 residues. CDR3 in DNA: TGTGCCAGCAGGCCAGGTTATACACGCGACTACACCTTC. It translates to CASRPGYTRDYTF.

The chain links TRBV28 to TRBJ1-2, with TRBD1 matching 8 bases. The CDR3 has 17 amino acids. Germline assignment: CDR1 MDHEN and CDR2 SYDVKM. V was clipped by 2 bases and J by 8 bases; unmatched bases: 16. CDR3 DNA sequence: TGTGCCAGCAGTTTAAGCGGCAGGGGGCAAGTGACGGAAGGCTACACCTTC. Encoded protein: CASSLSGRGQVTEGYTF.